This entry lists 31 T cell receptor beta chains sequenced from one sample in a study of neurological immune-mediated disorders. TCRdb independently ran MiXCR on the 5' RACE reads; one entry per CDR3 protein. In the table there are about 70,000 distinct CDR3 sequences, 4.8% of which are singletons. The material sequenced was PBMCs. All receptors derive from a woman aged 70-85 years with multiple sclerosis.

This clonotype showed up many times. V usage is TRBV20-1 and J usage is TRBJ2-7; 8 positions agree with TRBD1. V trimming: 3 bases; J trimming: 2 bases; junction bases outside the gene matches: 6. The CDR3 contains 14 residues. Germline V lookup: CDR1 DFQATT, CDR2 SNEGSKA (reference sequence). The CDR3 nucleotides read TGCAGTGCTAGTCAGGGGGCCCCCCCCTACGAGCAGTACTTC. Translation: CSASQGAPPYEQYF.

The chain employs TRBV6-6 and TRBJ1-4, with D perhaps matching TRBD1 (6 bases). V was clipped by 6 bases and J by 4 bases, with 12 bases between them. Germline CDR1 is MNHNY and CDR2 is SVGAGI (reference sequence). CDR3 size: 14 residues. The CDR3 is CASSPGRGNEKLFF. The CDR3 nucleotides read TGTGCCAGCAGCCCCGGCAGGGGTAATGAAAAACTGTTTTTT.

This clonotype was recorded at least ten times. The V call is TRBV19, the J call TRBJ2-7, with TRBD1 matching 8 bases. CDR3 length: 14 amino acids. The germline V gene has CDR1 LNHDA and CDR2 SQIVND (reference sequence). V lost 1 base and J lost 3; bases outside the gene matches: 2. Here the CDR3 reads CASSIGTGLYEQYF. The CDR3 DNA reads as TGTGCCAGTAGTATAGGGACAGGGCTCTACGAGCAGTACTTC.

This clonotype was seen ten or more times. CDR3 coding DNA: TGTGCCAGCAGCTTGAGGCCGCGGGCTCCGGATACGCAGTATTTT. It is translated as CASSLRPRAPDTQYF. The chain uses TRBV5-6 and TRBJ2-3, with D maybe TRBD2 (5 bases). CDR1 SGHDT and CDR2 YYEEEE come from the germline V gene. Trimming took 1 base from V and 6 from J, leaving 15 bases between them. The length of the CDR3 is 15 residues.

This clonotype was found many times. The chain is built from TRBV6-2 or TRBV6-3 and TRBJ1-1, with a possible D match to TRBD1 (5 bases). Germline CDR1 MNHEY, CDR2 SVGEGT. Trimming took off 5 bases at V and 4 bases at J, with 23 bases between the two ends. This CDR3 is built from 17 residues. The CDR3 DNA reads as TGTGCCAGCAGTCCCGTCATTCCATCGACAGCGTCCACTGAAGCTTTCTTT. This translates into CASSPVIPSTASTEAFF.

Many counts were recorded for this clonotype. This chain uses TRBV6-6 with TRBJ2-7, with D perhaps TRBD2 (6 bases). The CDR3 spans 13 residues. Germline V gives CDR1 MNHNY, CDR2 SVGAGI (reference sequence). The V and J ends lost 4 bases and 6 bases respectively, with 13 bases between them. In DNA form, the CDR3 reads TGTGCCAGCAGTTCCGGGACTCCTCCCGAGCAGTACTTC. Its translation: CASSSGTPPEQYF.

This clonotype showed up many times. Here the CDR3 reads CSVGGAEELFF. CDR3 coding DNA: TGCAGCGTTGGTGGGGCTGAGGAGCTGTTTTTT. J is TRBJ2-2 and V is TRBV29-1; the D gene is possibly TRBD1 (5 bases). V lost 4 bases, J lost 10 bases, and 10 bases lay in between. This CDR3 spans 11 amino acids. Germline CDR1 is SQVTM and CDR2 is ANQGSEA.

In this sample, this clonotype turned up many times. J is TRBJ2-7 and V is TRBV7-6, with 11 bases that match TRBD2. Germline CDR1 is SGHVS and CDR2 is FNYEAQ. The trim removed 5 bases at V and 11 bases at J, leaving 5 bases unmatched. The CDR3 consists of 12 residues. CDR3 in amino acids: CASSTSSGRKYF. In nucleotides, the CDR3 is TGTGCCAGCAGCACCTCTAGCGGGAGGAAGTACTTC.

Ten or more counts support this clonotype. This chain uses TRBV12-3 or TRBV12-4 with TRBJ2-1, with D tentatively TRBD2 (6 bases). The V end was cut by 2 bases, the J end by 8 bases, with 10 bases between. The CDR3 loop spans 13 amino acids. The CDR3 region is CASSLSGVHEQFF. Here the CDR3 DNA reads TGTGCCAGCAGTTTATCGGGAGTCCATGAGCAGTTCTTC.

This clonotype was detected many times. The chain is built from TRBV3-1 and TRBJ1-5, with 8 bases identical to TRBD1. The V gene end was trimmed by 1 base and the J gene end by 7 bases; junction bases not matched to a gene: 6. Germline V CDR1 and CDR2: LGHDT, YNNKEL (reference sequence). The CDR3 sequence is 15 residues long. The CDR3: CASSQVQGVEQPQHF. The CDR3 region has the DNA TGTGCCAGCAGCCAAGTACAGGGGGTGGAACAGCCCCAGCATTTT.

This clonotype was recorded many times. J is TRBJ2-1 and V is TRBV7-2; D is perhaps TRBD1 (6 bases). V shed 3 bases and J shed 4 bases, with 10 bases lying between them. The germline gives CDR1 SGHTA, CDR2 FQGNSA. The CDR3 consists of 14 residues. The CDR3 here is CASSFKQGYNEQFF. The DNA for the CDR3 is TGTGCCAGCAGCTTCAAACAGGGATACAATGAGCAGTTCTTC. The variable domain in full, with the rest retrieved from reference TRBV7-2 and TRBJ2-1, is GAGVSQSPSNKVTEKGKDVELRCDPISGHTALYWYRQSLGQGLEFLIYFQGNSAPDKSGLPSDRFSAERTGGSVSTLTIQRTQQEDSAVYLCASSFKQGYNEQFFGPGTRLTVL.

The table lists this clonotype with many counts. The chain employs TRBV20-1 and TRBJ2-1; 9 bases are a match to TRBD2. This CDR3 region has 15 residues. CDR1 DFQATT and CDR2 SNEGSKA come from the germline V gene (reference sequence). Unmatched junction bases numbered 7, after V lost 1 base and J lost 6 bases. The CDR3 DNA is TGCAGTGCTAGAGGCGGTAGCGGGAGTGGCAATGAGCAGTTCTTC. Amino acid sequence: CSARGGSGSGNEQFF.

The V call is TRBV7-9, the J call TRBJ2-3; a weak D match, TRBD2 (6 bases). CDR1 is SEHNR, CDR2 FQNEAQ, per germline (reference sequence). The CDR3 has 15 residues. Trimming removed 1 base from V and 2 bases from J, with 10 bases in between. This CDR3 reads CASSLEAGPTDTQYF. CDR3 sequence (DNA): TGTGCCAGCAGCTTAGAGGCGGGACCCACAGATACGCAGTATTTT.

This clonotype was detected ten times or more. This sequence joins TRBV6-2 or TRBV6-3 and TRBJ2-3; perhaps TRBD1 as D (5 bases). CDR3 length: 13 residues. The V and J ends lost 5 bases and 5 bases respectively, with 11 bases between them. From germline, CDR1 is MNHEY and CDR2 SVGEGT. The CDR3 here is CASSPQDGDTQYF. In DNA, the CDR3 is TGTGCCAGCAGTCCACAGGACGGAGATACGCAGTATTTT.

To note about this clonotype: A read error may be the cause here, since a much bigger clone is one base away. The J gene is TRBJ2-3, the V gene TRBV12-3 or TRBV12-4; D gene unclear. This CDR3 contains 12 residues. With 8 bases removed from V and 5 bases from J, the gap between germline ends came to 11 bases. As DNA, the CDR3 is TGTGCCAGCGGCTCAGTCGAAGATACGCAGTATTTT. Its protein is CASGSVEDTQYF.

This clonotype was seen repeatedly, ten times or more. V is TRBV6-2 or TRBV6-3 and J is TRBJ2-1, with TRBD2 matching over 7 bases. The CDR3 has 15 residues. Germline CDR1 and CDR2: MNHEY and SVGEGT. With V trimmed by 5 bases and J by 8 bases, 12 bases remained unmatched. The CDR3 loop is CASSTPRGRWDEQFF. The CDR3 bases are TGTGCCAGCAGTACTCCGCGCGGGAGATGGGATGAGCAGTTCTTC.

There are many counts of this clonotype. The V and J genes are TRBV20-1 and TRBJ1-2; D is perhaps TRBD1 (5 bases). The germline V gene has CDR1 DFQATT and CDR2 SNEGSKA (reference sequence). V was trimmed by 1 base and J by 8 bases, leaving 20 bases between them. This CDR3 has 15 residues. The CDR3 loop reads CSARVQGFSGKGYTF. CDR3 DNA sequence: TGCAGTGCTAGAGTCCAGGGTTTTTCGGGGAAAGGCTACACCTTC.

This clonotype was observed many times. The chain couples TRBV20-1 to TRBJ2-3, with TRBD2 matching over 8 bases. CDR1 and CDR2 from the germline V gene are DFQATT and SNEGSKA (reference sequence). CDR3 length equals 14 residues. V shed 3 bases and J 5 bases; nucleotides not matched to a gene: 7. DNA of the CDR3: TGCAGTGCTAGCCTGCGGCTAGCGGGAGATACGCAGTATTTT. This translates into CSASLRLAGDTQYF.

There are many counts of this clonotype. This sequence joins TRBV5-1 and TRBJ2-3; 13 bases agree with TRBD2. Losses at the gene ends were 4 bases for V and 1 base for J; bases not matched to a gene: 12. The CDR3 totals 19 residues. The germline V gene encodes CDR1 SGHRS and CDR2 YFSETQ. The CDR3 DNA reads as TGCGCCAGCAGCCACGGACTAGCGGGAGTCGGGGGTGGCACAGATACGCAGTATTTT. Translation: CASSHGLAGVGGGTDTQYF.

In DNA, the CDR3 is TGTGCCTGGAGTGTAGCAGGCCCGGGGACTGAAGCTTTCTTT. Translation gives CAWSVAGPGTEAFF. The chain employs TRBV30 and TRBJ1-1, with D unresolved. From germline, CDR1 is GTSNPN and CDR2 SVGIG (reference sequence). V lost 0 bases and J 5 bases, leaving 13 bases between the germline ends. The CDR3 covers 14 residues.

There are many counts of this clonotype. The chain carries TRBV7-2 and TRBJ2-5; TRBD1 might be the D (6 bases). The CDR3 runs 13 residues. V was cut by 3 bases and J by 2 bases, with 7 bases left in between. In germline, CDR1 is SGHTA, CDR2 FQGNSA. The chain's CDR3 is CASSFGQQETQYF. The CDR3 DNA follows: TGTGCCAGCAGCTTCGGACAGCAAGAGACCCAGTACTTC.

There are a few counts of this clonotype. Since a much larger clone is just one base distant, this may be a read error. The CDR3 nucleotides read TGCGCCAGCAGCCGGGGACTAGCGGGAGTGAATGAGCAGTTCTTC. It translates to CASSRGLAGVNEQFF. The chain links TRBV4-1 to TRBJ2-1; TRBD2 aligns across 14 bases. V shed 4 bases, J shed 7 bases, and the junction held 3 bases outside the gene matches. CDR1 is MGHRA and CDR2 is YSYEKL in the germline V gene. The CDR3 contains 15 residues.

This clonotype was recorded at least ten times. The V gene is TRBV5-1, the J gene TRBJ2-1; TRBD2 matches at 7 bases. This CDR3 is 15 amino acids long. Germline values: CDR1 SGHRS, CDR2 YFSETQ. J gave up 4 bases and V 0 bases, and 4 bases lay outside the gene matches. CDR3 coding DNA: TGCGCCAGCAGCTTGGAGGCTAGCGGATACAATGAGCAGTTCTTC. Translation: CASSLEASGYNEQFF.

The V gene is TRBV12-3 or TRBV12-4, the J gene TRBJ1-5; 11 bases align to TRBD1. V trimming: 5 bases; J trimming: 6 bases; junction bases outside the gene matches: 12. The CDR3 length is 17 residues. The CDR3 nucleotides are TGTGCCAGCAGTCCACGTCGGACAGGGGGCGGGCGTCAGCCCCAGCATTTT. Its protein product is CASSPRRTGGGRQPQHF.

This clonotype showed up many times. The chain recombines TRBV7-2 with TRBJ2-2; 8 bases fit TRBD1. V was clipped by 5 bases and J by 0 bases; unmatched bases: 5. Looked up from germline, CDR1 is SGHTA and CDR2 is FQGNSA. The CDR3 loop spans 16 amino acids. CDR3 in amino acids: CASSTGGTANTGELFF. CDR3 nucleotides: TGTGCCAGCAGCACAGGGGGGACAGCGAACACCGGGGAGCTGTTTTTT.

The genes are TRBV7-9 and TRBJ2-2, with 9 positions matching TRBD2. Unmatched junction bases numbered 9, after V lost 3 bases and J lost 4 bases. Germline lookup yields CDR1 SEHNR and CDR2 FQNEAQ (reference sequence). The CDR3 has 17 residues. DNA for the CDR3: TGTGCCAGCAGCTTCGTGACTAGCGGTAACCCCACCGGGGAGCTGTTTTTT. It codes for CASSFVTSGNPTGELFF.

This clonotype has at least ten counts. The chain carries TRBV4-1 and TRBJ2-1, with TRBD2 matching 10 bases. The germline V gene has CDR1 MGHRA and CDR2 YSYEKL. The CDR3 totals 16 residues. V lost 1 base and J lost 7; bases outside the gene matches: 7. The CDR3 DNA reads as TGCGCCAGCAGCCAAGTAGGGCTAGCGGGAGAAAATGAGCAGTTCTTC. It specifies CASSQVGLAGENEQFF.

This clonotype was seen ten or more times. The V call is TRBV7-2, the J call TRBJ1-5, with D perhaps matching TRBD1 (5 bases). The germline V gene has CDR1 SGHTA and CDR2 FQGNSA. The V gene lost 1 base and the J gene lost 3 bases, with 7 bases spanning the gap. There are 14 residues in the CDR3. The DNA for the CDR3 is TGTGCCAGCAGCTTAGGACAGAACAATCAGCCCCAGCATTTT. Translation: CASSLGQNNQPQHF.

This clonotype was seen at least ten times. The rearrangement links TRBV20-1 to TRBJ2-1; D may be TRBD1 (6 bases). Trimming took 3 bases from V and 0 from J, leaving 12 bases between them. From germline, CDR1 is DFQATT and CDR2 SNEGSKA (reference sequence). The CDR3 contains 15 residues. CDR3: CSARKTGLSYNEQFF. CDR3 sequence (DNA): TGCAGTGCTAGGAAGACAGGCCTCTCCTACAATGAGCAGTTCTTC.

This clonotype was seen at least ten times. The gene calls are TRBV29-1 and TRBJ2-1; possibly TRBD2 for D (5 bases). This CDR3 comprises 14 residues. Germline-derived CDR1 and CDR2 are SQVTM and ANQGSEA. V was cut by 6 bases and J by 5 bases, with 17 bases left in between. The CDR3 DNA follows: TGCAGCGTCTCCGGGGAGCCGGGTAACAATGAGCAGTTCTTC. Translated, it gives CSVSGEPGNNEQFF.

This clonotype came up many times. The V and J genes are TRBV7-9 and TRBJ1-2, with a tentative D call TRBD1 (6 bases). Between the trimmed V and J ends, which lost 5 bases and 2 bases, there was a span of 9 bases. CDR1 and CDR2 from the germline V gene are SEHNR and FQNEAQ (reference sequence). This CDR3 is 13 amino acids long. CDR3 sequence: CASSPDRNYGYTF. Written as DNA, the CDR3 is TGTGCCAGCAGCCCTGACAGGAACTATGGCTACACCTTC.